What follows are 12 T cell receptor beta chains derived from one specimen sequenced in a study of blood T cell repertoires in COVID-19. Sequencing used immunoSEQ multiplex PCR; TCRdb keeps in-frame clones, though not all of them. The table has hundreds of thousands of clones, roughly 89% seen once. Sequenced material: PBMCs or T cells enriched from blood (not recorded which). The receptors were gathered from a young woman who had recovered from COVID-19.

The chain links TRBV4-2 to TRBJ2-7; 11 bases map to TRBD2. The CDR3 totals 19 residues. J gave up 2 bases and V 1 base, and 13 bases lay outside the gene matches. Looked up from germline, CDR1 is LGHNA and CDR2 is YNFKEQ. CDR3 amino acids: CASSQGLAGGTTLAYEQYF. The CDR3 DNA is TGTGCCAGCAGCCAAGGGCTAGCGGGGGGTACAACCCTAGCCTACGAGCAGTACTTC.

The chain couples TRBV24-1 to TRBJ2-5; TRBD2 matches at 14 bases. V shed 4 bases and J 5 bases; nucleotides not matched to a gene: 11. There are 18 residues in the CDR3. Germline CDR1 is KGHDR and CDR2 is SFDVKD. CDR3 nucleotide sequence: TGTGCCACCAGTGACCGACTAGCGGGGGGGCCTGGACGGGAGACCCAGTACTTC. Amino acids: CATSDRLAGGPGRETQYF.

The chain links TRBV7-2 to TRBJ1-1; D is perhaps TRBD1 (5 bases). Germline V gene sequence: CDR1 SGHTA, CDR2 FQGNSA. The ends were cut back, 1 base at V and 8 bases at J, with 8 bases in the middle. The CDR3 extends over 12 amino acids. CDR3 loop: CASSLVGGEAFF. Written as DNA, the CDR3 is TGTGCCAGCAGCTTAGTGGGGGGAGAAGCTTTCTTT.

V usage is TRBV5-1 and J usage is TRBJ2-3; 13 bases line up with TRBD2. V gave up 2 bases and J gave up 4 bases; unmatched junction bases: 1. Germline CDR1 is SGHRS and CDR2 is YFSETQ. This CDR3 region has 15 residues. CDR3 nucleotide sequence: TGCGCCAGCAGCTTAGGACTAGCGGGGGCAGATACGCAGTATTTT. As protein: CASSLGLAGADTQYF.

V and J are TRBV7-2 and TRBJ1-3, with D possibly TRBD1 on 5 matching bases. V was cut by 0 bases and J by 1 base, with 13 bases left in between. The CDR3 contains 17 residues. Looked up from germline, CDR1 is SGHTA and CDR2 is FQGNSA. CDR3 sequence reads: CASSLALGGRSGNTIYF. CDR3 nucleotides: TGTGCCAGCAGCTTAGCTTTGGGGGGACGGTCTGGAAACACCATATATTTT. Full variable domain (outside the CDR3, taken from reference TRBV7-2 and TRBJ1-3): GAGVSQSPSNKVTEKGKDVELRCDPISGHTALYWYRQSLGQGLEFLIYFQGNSAPDKSGLPSDRFSAERTGGSVSTLTIQRTQQEDSAVYLCASSLALGGRSGNTIYFGEGSWLTVV.

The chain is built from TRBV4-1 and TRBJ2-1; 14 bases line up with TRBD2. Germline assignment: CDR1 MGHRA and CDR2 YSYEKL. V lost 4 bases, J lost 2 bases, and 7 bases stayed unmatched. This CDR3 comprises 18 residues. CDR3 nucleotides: TGCGCCAGCAGCCCGGCCGGGACTAGCGGGAGTCCCTACAATGAGCAGTTCTTC. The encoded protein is CASSPAGTSGSPYNEQFF.

The CDR3 spells CASREGNYQPQHF. CDR3 sequence (DNA): TGTGCCAGCAGGGAGGGAAATTATCAGCCCCAGCATTTT. The V gene is TRBV28, the J gene TRBJ1-5; no firm D call. CDR1 is MDHEN, CDR2 SYDVKM, per germline. V lost 6 bases and J 5 bases, leaving 11 bases between the germline ends. The CDR3 runs 13 residues.

The CDR3 DNA follows: TGTGCCAGCAGCCGTGACAGGGCGAACACTGAAGCTTTCTTT. Its translation is CASSRDRANTEAFF. The V gene is TRBV5-4, the J gene TRBJ1-1, with 7 bases identical to TRBD1. V trimming: 4 bases; J trimming: 1 base; junction bases outside the gene matches: 4. Per the germline V gene, CDR1 is SGHNT and CDR2 is YYREEE (reference sequence). The length of the CDR3 is 14 residues.

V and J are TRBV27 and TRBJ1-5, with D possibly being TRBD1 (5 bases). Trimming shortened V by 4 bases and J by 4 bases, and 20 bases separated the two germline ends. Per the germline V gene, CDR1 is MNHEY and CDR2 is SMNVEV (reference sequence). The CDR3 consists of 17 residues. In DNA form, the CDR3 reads TGTGCCAGCAGTTATCTGGGACCTACGGGGAGGAATCAGCCCCAGCATTTT. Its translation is CASSYLGPTGRNQPQHF.

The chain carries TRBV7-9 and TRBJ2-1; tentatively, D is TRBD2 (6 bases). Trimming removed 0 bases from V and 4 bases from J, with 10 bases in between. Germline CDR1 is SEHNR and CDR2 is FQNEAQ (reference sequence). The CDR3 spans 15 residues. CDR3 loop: CASSLAAGQYNEQFF. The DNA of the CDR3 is TGTGCCAGCAGCTTAGCAGCGGGCCAATACAATGAGCAGTTCTTC.

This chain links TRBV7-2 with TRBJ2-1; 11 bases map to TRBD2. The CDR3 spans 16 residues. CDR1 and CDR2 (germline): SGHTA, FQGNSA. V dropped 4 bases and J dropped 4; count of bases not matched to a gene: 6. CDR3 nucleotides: TGTGCCAGCAGCTACTACACTAGCGGGGGTTACAATGAGCAGTTCTTC. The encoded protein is CASSYYTSGGYNEQFF.

CDR3 nucleotides: TGCGCCAGCAGCATTACAGGACAAGCAACGGGTGAGCAGTTCTTC. It encodes CASSITGQATGEQFF. The rearrangement uses TRBV5-1 and TRBJ2-1, with a weak D call TRBD1 (5 bases). V lost 4 bases and J lost 9, with 20 bases in between. Germline V gives CDR1 SGHRS, CDR2 YFSETQ. This CDR3 contains 15 residues. The full variable domain, in which reference TRBV5-1 and TRBJ2-1 provide the parts outside the CDR3, is KAGVTQTPRYLIKTRGQQVTLSCSPISGHRSVSWYQQTPGQGLQFLFEYFSETQRNKGNFPGRFSGRQFSNSRSEMNVSTLELGDSALYLCASSITGQATGEQFFGPGTRLTVL.